A single sample gave rise to the 23 T cell receptor beta chains below, sequenced in a study of CXCR3-negative and CXCR3-positive naive CD8 T cells. The authors made the TRB cDNA libraries by 5' RACE using UMI labels. Using the 5' RACE reads, TCRdb records one entry per CDR3 protein without DNA. There are about 90,000 distinct CDR3 sequences in the sample, with about 1.1% held by the top ten. The sample comprised naive CXCR3- CD8+ T cells from blood. Indicated subset: CD45RO-CCR7+CD27+CD95- naive CD8+ T cells lacking CXCR3 (TNR3-). These receptors all stem from a human donor in good health. Some clones in this sample may be carry-over from other donors' samples.

The gene calls are TRBV7-9 and TRBJ1-1. CDR1 SEHNR and CDR2 FQNEAQ come from the germline V gene (reference sequence). The CDR3 is 16 residues long. The CDR3 sequence is CASSLGGVYLNTEAFF.

This chain connects TRBV24-1 to TRBJ2-3; the D call from TCRdb, TRBD2, cannot be confirmed without DNA. Looked up from germline, CDR1 is KGHDR and CDR2 is SFDVKD. The CDR3 is 13 residues long. CDR3 amino acids: CATRGTGADTQYF.

CDR3 region: CASAGTVTNQPQHF. The chain uses TRBV6-6 and TRBJ1-5; the D gene TCRdb calls, TRBD1, cannot be checked with no DNA. Germline V gene data show CDR1 as MNHNY and CDR2 as SVGAGI (reference sequence). CDR3 size: 14 residues.

This chain uses TRBV29-1 with TRBJ1-1. Per germline, CDR1 SQVTM and CDR2 ANQGSEA. CDR3 length: 16 amino acids. CDR3 in amino acids: CSATPLPTGMNTEAFF.

The chain combines TRBV4-3 with TRBJ2-3; without DNA, the TCRdb call of TRBD1 cannot be checked. Germline assignment: CDR1 LGHNA and CDR2 YSLEER. The CDR3 consists of 17 residues. CDR3 sequence reads: CASSPLRDREITDTQYF.

V gene TRBV7-3 combines with J gene TRBJ2-1; there is no DNA to check the TCRdb D call of TRBD1. This CDR3 contains 15 residues. Germline V lookup: CDR1 SGHTA, CDR2 FQGTGA. CDR3 amino acids: CASSFGTGQYNEQFF.

The rearrangement joins TRBV5-4 to TRBJ2-2; TCRdb lists TRBD1, though no DNA is available to test this call. Germline CDR1 is SGHNT and CDR2 is YYREEE (reference sequence). The CDR3 contains 14 residues. The CDR3 sequence: CASSLGDLTGELFF.

This chain links TRBV3-1 with TRBJ2-2; TCRdb proposes TRBD2, but this gene call is untestable without DNA. CDR1 and CDR2 (germline): LGHDT, YNNKEL (reference sequence). The CDR3 extends over 14 amino acids. The CDR3 sequence: CASSPRVYTGELFF.

The CDR3 loop is CASSPRGLAYNEQFF. V gene TRBV9 combines with J gene TRBJ2-1; TCRdb returns TRBD1, unconfirmable since there is no DNA. This CDR3 has 15 amino acids. Germline loops: CDR1 SGDLS, CDR2 YYNGEE.

V gene TRBV7-9 combines with J gene TRBJ2-7; TCRdb gives TRBD2 as the D gene, but with no DNA this cannot be confirmed. Germline values: CDR1 SEHNR, CDR2 FQNEAQ (reference sequence). The CDR3 consists of 16 residues. The CDR3 reads CASSQLIIAGAYEQYF.

The J gene is TRBJ1-1, the V gene TRBV4-3. Germline CDR1 reads LGHNA; CDR2 reads YSLEER. This CDR3 region has 16 residues. CDR3 amino acids: CASSQEAHLANTEAFF.

The chain is built from TRBV7-9 and TRBJ1-6; lacking DNA, the TRBD1 call made by TCRdb goes unchecked. CDR1 is SEHNR and CDR2 is FQNEAQ in the germline V gene (reference sequence). The CDR3 covers 15 residues. CDR3 in amino acids: CASSDEQGNNSPLHF.

J is TRBJ2-5 and V is TRBV25-1; the D call of TRBD1 rests on TCRdb alone, since no DNA is present to check it. This CDR3 spans 13 amino acids. Germline loops: CDR1 MGHDK, CDR2 SYGVNS. This chain's CDR3 is CATGQGAEETQYF.

The chain has TRBV27 and TRBJ1-5; TCRdb's D call, TRBD1, is unchecked because there is no DNA. Germline CDR1 reads MNHEY; CDR2 reads SMNVEV (reference sequence). CDR3 length: 12 amino acids. The CDR3 sequence is CASSSTGWPQHF.

J is TRBJ2-7 and V is TRBV7-9; the D call of TRBD1 rests on TCRdb alone, since no DNA is present to check it. Germline loops: CDR1 SEHNR, CDR2 FQNEAQ (reference sequence). The CDR3 extends over 12 amino acids. The CDR3 loop reads CASSSDRYEQYF.

The chain carries TRBV30 and TRBJ2-1; the D call of TRBD2 rests on TCRdb alone, since no DNA is present to check it. This CDR3 is 14 amino acids long. CDR1 is GTSNPN, CDR2 SVGIG, per germline (reference sequence). CDR3 in amino acids: CAWLAGGPGDEQFF.

V and J are TRBV6-5 and TRBJ2-7; with no DNA, the TCRdb D assignment of TRBD1 cannot be verified. CDR3 length equals 17 residues. CDR1 and CDR2 from the germline V gene are MNHEY and SVGAGI. This CDR3 is CASSYSLNRRSRAEQYF.

V usage is TRBV20-1 and J usage is TRBJ1-2; absent DNA, TCRdb's TRBD1 call cannot be checked. The germline V gene encodes CDR1 DFQATT and CDR2 SNEGSKA (reference sequence). This CDR3 region has 13 residues. CDR3 amino acids: CSIKDRTNYGYTF.

This chain links TRBV29-1 with TRBJ2-7; absent DNA, TCRdb's TRBD1 call cannot be checked. CDR3 size: 12 residues. CDR1 and CDR2 (germline): SQVTM, ANQGSEA. This CDR3 is CSVTTEAYEQYF.

This rearrangement joins TRBV28 to TRBJ2-7; the TCRdb D gene call, TRBD2, has no DNA to confirm it. Germline CDR1 reads MDHEN; CDR2 reads SYDVKM. This CDR3 has 14 amino acids. The chain's CDR3 is CASSFQLGGNEQYF.

The chain couples TRBV7-9 to TRBJ2-7. CDR3 length: 14 residues. Germline V gene lookup returns CDR1 SEHNR and CDR2 FQNEAQ (reference sequence). CDR3 sequence reads: CASSGPGSSYEQYF.

The CDR3 protein is CSVEEFSIGDNEQFF. The chain links TRBV29-1 to TRBJ2-1. Germline CDR1 is SQVTM and CDR2 is ANQGSEA. The CDR3 has 15 residues.

The chain carries TRBV20-1 and TRBJ1-2. The germline CDR1 and CDR2 sequences are DFQATT and SNEGSKA (reference sequence). The CDR3 runs to 14 residues. The CDR3 reads CSAGPDLPSYGYTF.